This T cell receptor (beta chain) was profiled in a study of CD8+ T cells in alopecia areata. Overall study context: Patients in the treated group were given tofacitinib by mouth, 5 to 10 mg twice a day.

Reverse transcribed after extraction, RNA yielded cDNA as the sequencing template. Assay: immunoSEQ multiplex PCR; the TCRdb copy retains only in-frame clones and omits some. The profile shows 200,000 to 250,000 clones, about 50% of them singletons. Whole-study findings and limits: Possibly as an HLA-related effect, TCR sharing across patients appeared less clear than in mice.

Stated treatment: oral pan-JAK inhibitor, 5-10 mg twice daily. In alopecia areata patients, both lesional scalp punch biopsies and peripheral blood were collected. J lost 6 bases, V lost 3 bases, and 5 bases had no gene match. The CDR3 runs to 15 residues. Per the germline V gene, CDR1 is SGDLS and CDR2 is YYNGEE. On this clone itself: Its antigen is currently unknown.

The clonotype was recovered from a human donor with alopecia areata. V gene TRBV9 combines with J gene TRBJ2-6; 8 bases fit TRBD1. The sequenced sample was CD4+ T cells sorted from blood, obtained at week 4, from a patient treated with tofacitinib. This chain's CDR3 is CASSGTGFAANVLTF. Written as DNA, the CDR3 is TGTGCCAGCAGCGGGACAGGGTTCGCGGCCAACGTCCTGACTTTC. The full variable domain, completed using reference TRBV9 and TRBJ2-6, is DSGVTQTPKHLITATGQRVTLRCSPRSGDLSVYWYQQSLDQGLQFLIQYYNGEERAKGNILERFSAQQFPDLHSELNLSSLELGDSALYFCASSGTGFAANVLTFGAGSRLTVL.